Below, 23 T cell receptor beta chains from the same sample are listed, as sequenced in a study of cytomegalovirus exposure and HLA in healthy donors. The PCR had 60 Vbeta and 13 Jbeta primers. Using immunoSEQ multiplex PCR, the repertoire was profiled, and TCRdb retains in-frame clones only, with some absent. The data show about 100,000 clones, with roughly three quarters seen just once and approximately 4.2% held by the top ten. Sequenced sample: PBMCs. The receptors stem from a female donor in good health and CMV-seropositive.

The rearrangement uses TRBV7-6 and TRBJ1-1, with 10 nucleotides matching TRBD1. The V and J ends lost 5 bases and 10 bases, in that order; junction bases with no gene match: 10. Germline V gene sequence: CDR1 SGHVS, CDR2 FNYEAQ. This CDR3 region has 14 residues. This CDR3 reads CASSPAGTGEVAFF. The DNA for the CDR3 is TGTGCCAGCAGCCCGGCCGGGACAGGGGAAGTAGCTTTCTTT.

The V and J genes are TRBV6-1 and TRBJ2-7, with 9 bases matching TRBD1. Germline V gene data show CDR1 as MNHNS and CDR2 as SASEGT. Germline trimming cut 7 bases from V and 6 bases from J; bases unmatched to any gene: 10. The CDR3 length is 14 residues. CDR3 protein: CASNSRTGAGEQYF. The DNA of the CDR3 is TGTGCCAGCAACTCTCGGACAGGGGCCGGCGAGCAGTACTTC.

The CDR3: CASTDGGGEQFF. CDR3 coding DNA: TGTGCCAGCACCGACGGGGGAGGTGAGCAGTTCTTC. The chain links TRBV6-6 to TRBJ2-1; D might be TRBD2 (6 bases). Germline V gene sequence: CDR1 MNHNY, CDR2 SVGAGI (reference sequence). The V and J ends lost 7 bases and 9 bases respectively, with 13 bases between them. CDR3 length: 12 amino acids.

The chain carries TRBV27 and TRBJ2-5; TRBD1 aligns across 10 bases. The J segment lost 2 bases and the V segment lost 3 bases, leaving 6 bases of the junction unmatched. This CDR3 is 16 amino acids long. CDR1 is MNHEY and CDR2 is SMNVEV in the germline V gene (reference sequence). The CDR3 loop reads CASSFDRGLGQETQYF. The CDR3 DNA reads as TGTGCCAGCAGTTTTGACAGGGGGCTGGGGCAAGAGACCCAGTACTTC.

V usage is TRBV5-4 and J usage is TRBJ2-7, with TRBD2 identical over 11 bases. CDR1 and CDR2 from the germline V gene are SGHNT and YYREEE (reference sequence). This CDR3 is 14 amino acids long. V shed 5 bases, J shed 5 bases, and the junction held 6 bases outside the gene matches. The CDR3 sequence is CASRLAGGPHEQYF. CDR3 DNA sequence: TGTGCCAGCAGATTAGCGGGAGGGCCCCACGAGCAGTACTTC.

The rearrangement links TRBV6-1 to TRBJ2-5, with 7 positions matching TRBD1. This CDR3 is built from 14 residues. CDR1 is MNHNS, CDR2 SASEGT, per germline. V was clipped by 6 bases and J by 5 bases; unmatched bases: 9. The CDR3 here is CASRENRGTETQYF. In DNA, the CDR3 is TGTGCCAGCAGGGAAAACAGGGGAACGGAGACCCAGTACTTC.

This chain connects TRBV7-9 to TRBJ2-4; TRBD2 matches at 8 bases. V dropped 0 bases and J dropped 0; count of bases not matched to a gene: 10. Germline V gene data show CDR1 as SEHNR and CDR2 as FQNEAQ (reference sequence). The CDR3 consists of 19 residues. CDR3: CASSLAETSESLAKNIQYF. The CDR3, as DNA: TGTGCCAGCAGCTTAGCGGAGACTAGCGAGTCCCTAGCCAAAAACATTCAGTACTTC. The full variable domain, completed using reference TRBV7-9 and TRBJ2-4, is DTGVSQNPRHKITKRGQNVTFRCDPISEHNRLYWYRQTLGQGPEFLTYFQNEAQLEKSRLLSDRFSAERPKGSFSTLEIQRTEQGDSAMYLCASSLAETSESLAKNIQYFGAGTRLSVL.

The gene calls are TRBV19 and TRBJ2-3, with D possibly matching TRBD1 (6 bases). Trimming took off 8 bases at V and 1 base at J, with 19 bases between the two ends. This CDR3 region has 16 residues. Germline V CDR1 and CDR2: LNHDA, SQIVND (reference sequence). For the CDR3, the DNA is TGTGCCAGTGGCTTAGGGGGTCTAGCAGGCACAGATACGCAGTATTTT. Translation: CASGLGGLAGTDTQYF.

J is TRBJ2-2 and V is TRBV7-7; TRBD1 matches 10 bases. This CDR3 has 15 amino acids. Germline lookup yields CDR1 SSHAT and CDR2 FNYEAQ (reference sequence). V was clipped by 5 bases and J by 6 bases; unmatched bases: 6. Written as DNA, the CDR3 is TGTGCCAGCAGCCCCAGACAGGGGGCATCCGGGGAGCTGTTTTTT. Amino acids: CASSPRQGASGELFF.

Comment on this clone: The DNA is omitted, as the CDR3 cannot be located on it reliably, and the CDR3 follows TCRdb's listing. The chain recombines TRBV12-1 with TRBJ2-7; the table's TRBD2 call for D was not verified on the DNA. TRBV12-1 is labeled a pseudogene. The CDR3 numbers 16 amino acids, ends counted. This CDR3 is CASSFEVAGGSYEQYF.

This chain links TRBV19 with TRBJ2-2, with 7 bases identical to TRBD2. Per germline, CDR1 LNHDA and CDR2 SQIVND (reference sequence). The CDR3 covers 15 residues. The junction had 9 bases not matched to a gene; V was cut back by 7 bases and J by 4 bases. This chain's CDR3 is CASKRGGGTTGELFF. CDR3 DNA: TGTGCCAGTAAGAGGGGCGGGGGAACCACCGGGGAGCTGTTTTTT. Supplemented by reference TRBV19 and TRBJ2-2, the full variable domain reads DGGITQSPKYLFRKEGQNVTLSCEQNLNHDAMYWYRQDPGQGLRLIYYSQIVNDFQKGDIAEGYSVSREKKESFPLTVTSAQKNPTAFYLCASKRGGGTTGELFFGEGSRLTVL.

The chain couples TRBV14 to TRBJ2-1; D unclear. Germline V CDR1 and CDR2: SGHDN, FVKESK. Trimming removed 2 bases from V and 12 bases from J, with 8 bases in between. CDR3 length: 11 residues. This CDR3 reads CASSQFRVQFF. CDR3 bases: TGTGCCAGCAGCCAATTCCGAGTGCAGTTCTTC.

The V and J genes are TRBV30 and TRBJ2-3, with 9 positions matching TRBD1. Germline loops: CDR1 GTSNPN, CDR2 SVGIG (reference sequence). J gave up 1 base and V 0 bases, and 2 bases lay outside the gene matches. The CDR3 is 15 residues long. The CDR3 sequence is CAWSVRTGGTDTQYF. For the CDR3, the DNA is TGTGCCTGGAGTGTGCGGACAGGGGGCACAGATACGCAGTATTTT.

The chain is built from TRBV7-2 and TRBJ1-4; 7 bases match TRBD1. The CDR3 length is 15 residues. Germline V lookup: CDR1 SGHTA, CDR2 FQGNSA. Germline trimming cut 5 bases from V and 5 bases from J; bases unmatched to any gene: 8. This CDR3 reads CASSPGQVANEKLFF. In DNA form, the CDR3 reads TGTGCCAGCAGCCCAGGACAGGTCGCCAATGAAAAACTGTTTTTT. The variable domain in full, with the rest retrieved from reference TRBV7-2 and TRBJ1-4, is GAGVSQSPSNKVTEKGKDVELRCDPISGHTALYWYRQSLGQGLEFLIYFQGNSAPDKSGLPSDRFSAERTGGSVSTLTIQRTQQEDSAVYLCASSPGQVANEKLFFGSGTQLSVL.

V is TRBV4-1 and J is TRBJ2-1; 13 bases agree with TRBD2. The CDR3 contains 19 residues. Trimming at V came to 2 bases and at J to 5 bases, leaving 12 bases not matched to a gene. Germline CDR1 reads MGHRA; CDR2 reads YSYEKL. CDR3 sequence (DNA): TGCGCCAGCAGCCAACTGGGGATCCGACTAGCGGGAGGAAACAATGAGCAGTTCTTC. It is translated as CASSQLGIRLAGGNNEQFF.

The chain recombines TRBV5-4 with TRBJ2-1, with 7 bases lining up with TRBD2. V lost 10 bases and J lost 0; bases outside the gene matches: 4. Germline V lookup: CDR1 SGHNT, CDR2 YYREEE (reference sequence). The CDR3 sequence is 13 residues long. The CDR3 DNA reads TGTGCCCTTGGGGGGGGCTCCTACAATGAGCAGTTCTTC. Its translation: CALGGGSYNEQFF.

For the CDR3, the DNA is TGTGCCAGCAGCTTCGGGACTAGCGGGAGGATGACGCAGTATTTT. Translated: CASSFGTSGRMTQYF. The V gene is TRBV14, the J gene TRBJ2-3, with TRBD2 matching over 15 bases. Per germline, CDR1 SGHDN and CDR2 FVKESK. The ends lost 5 bases at V and 9 bases at J; junction bases unmatched: 6. This CDR3 region has 15 residues.

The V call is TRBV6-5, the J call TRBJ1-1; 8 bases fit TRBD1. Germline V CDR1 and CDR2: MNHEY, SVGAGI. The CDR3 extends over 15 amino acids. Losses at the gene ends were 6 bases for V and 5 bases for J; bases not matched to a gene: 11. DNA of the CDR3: TGTGCCAGCAGCTTCGGACAGGGCGGTGGAACTGAAGCTTTCTTT. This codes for CASSFGQGGGTEAFF.

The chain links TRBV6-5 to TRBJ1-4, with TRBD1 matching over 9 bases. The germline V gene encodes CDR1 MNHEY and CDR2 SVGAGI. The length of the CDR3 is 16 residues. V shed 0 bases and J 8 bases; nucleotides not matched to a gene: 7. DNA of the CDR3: TGTGCCAGCAGTTACTCGGGACAGGGACGCGGAGAAAAACTGTTTTTT. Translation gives CASSYSGQGRGEKLFF.

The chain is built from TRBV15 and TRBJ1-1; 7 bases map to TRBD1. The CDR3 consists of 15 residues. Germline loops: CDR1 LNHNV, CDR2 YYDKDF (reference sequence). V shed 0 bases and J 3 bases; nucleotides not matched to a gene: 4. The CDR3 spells CATSRDGRGDTEAFF. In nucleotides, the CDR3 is TGTGCCACCAGCAGAGATGGCAGGGGGGACACTGAAGCTTTCTTT.

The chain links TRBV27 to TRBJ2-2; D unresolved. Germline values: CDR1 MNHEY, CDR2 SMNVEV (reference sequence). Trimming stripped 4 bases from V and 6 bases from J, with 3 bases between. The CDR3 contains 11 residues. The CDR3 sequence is CASSSSGELFF. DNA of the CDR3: TGTGCCAGCAGTTCGTCCGGGGAGCTGTTTTTT.

The CDR3 DNA reads TGCGCCAGCACCCCAACCCCGGGACAGGCCTTTACGGCTTTCTTT. Translation: CASTPTPGQAFTAFF. The chain recombines TRBV5-1 with TRBJ1-1; 8 bases are shared with TRBD1. The V gene end was trimmed by 6 bases and the J gene end by 11 bases; junction bases not matched to a gene: 18. This CDR3 has 15 residues. Germline V gene data show CDR1 as SGHRS and CDR2 as YFSETQ.

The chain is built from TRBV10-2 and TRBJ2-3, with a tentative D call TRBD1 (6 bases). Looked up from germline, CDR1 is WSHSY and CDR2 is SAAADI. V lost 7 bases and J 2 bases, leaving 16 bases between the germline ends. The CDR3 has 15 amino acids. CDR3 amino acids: CASMTVGAPTDTQYF. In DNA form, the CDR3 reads TGCGCCAGCATGACGGTGGGGGCTCCCACAGATACGCAGTATTTT.